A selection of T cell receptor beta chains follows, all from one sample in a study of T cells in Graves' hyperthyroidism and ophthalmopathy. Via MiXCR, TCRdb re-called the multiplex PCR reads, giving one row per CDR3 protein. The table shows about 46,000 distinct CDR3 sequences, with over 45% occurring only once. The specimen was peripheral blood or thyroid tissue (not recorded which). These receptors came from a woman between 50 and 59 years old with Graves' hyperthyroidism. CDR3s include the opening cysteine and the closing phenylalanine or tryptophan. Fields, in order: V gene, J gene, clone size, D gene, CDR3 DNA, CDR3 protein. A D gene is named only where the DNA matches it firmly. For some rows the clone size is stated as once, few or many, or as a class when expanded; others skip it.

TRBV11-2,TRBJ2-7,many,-,TGTGCCAGCAGCTTAGGGAGGGGCGAGCAGTACTTC,CASSLGRGEQYF
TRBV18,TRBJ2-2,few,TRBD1,TGTGCCAGCACGCTGGGACAGGGCTTGGCCGGGGAGCTGTTTTTT,CASTLGQGLAGELFF
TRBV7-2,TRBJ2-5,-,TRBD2,TGTGCCAGCAGCAAGCGGGAGGAGACCCAGTACTTC,CASSKREETQYF
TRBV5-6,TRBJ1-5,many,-,TGTGCCAGCAGCGAGGGTTTTACTCAGCCCCAGCATTTT,CASSEGFTQPQHF
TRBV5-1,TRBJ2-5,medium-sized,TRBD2,TGCGCCAGCAGCGCGGGACTAGAAGCGAGTCGGGAGACCCAGTACTTC,CASSAGLEASRETQYF
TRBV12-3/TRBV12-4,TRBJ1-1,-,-,TGTGCCAGCAGTTTGGGCAGGGTCAGGGTCTCTGGAGCTCTCTTT,CASSLGRVRVSGALF
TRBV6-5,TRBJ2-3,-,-,TGTGCCAGCAGTTGGGCGGGGGCTATCACAGATACGCAGTATTTT,CASSWAGAITDTQYF
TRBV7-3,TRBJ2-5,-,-,TGTGCCTGCAGCTTAACCGGTAGTGGAGAGACCCAGTACTTC,CACSLTGSGETQYF
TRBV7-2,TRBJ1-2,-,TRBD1,TGTGCCAGCAGCTTAGCCCTCCGGGACAGGGATATCTATGGCTACACCTTC,CASSLALRDRDIYGYTF
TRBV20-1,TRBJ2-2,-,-,TGCAGTGCTAGAGATAGGCTCAGGCACACCGGGGAGCTGTTTTTT,CSARDRLRHTGELFF
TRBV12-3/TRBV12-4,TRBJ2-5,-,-,TGTGCCAGCAGTTCCCGAGGGGGAGGGGAGACCCAGTACTTC,CASSSRGGGETQYF
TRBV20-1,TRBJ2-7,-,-,TGCAGTGCTGTCTCCTACGAGCAGTACTTC,CSAVSYEQYF
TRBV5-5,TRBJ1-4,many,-,TGTGCCAGCAGCTTGGATTGGGGAAATGAAAAACTGTTTTTT,CASSLDWGNEKLFF
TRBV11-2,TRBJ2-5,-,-,TGTGCCAGCAGCCGCAAGGGGTACCAAGAGACCCAGTACTTC,CASSRKGYQETQYF
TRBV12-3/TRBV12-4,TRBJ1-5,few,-,TGTGCCAGCAGACCCTCGGGTGAGGAGACCCAGCATTTT,CASRPSGEETQHF
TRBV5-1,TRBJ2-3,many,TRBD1,TGCGCCAGCAGCTTGGAGAGGGGGCCCACAGATACGCAGTATTTT,CASSLERGPTDTQYF
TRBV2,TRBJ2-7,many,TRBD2,TGTGCCAGCAGTGGAGCCGGCGGAGCGGGAGTCGGGTTGGGCTACGAGCAGTACTTC,CASSGAGGAGVGLGYEQYF
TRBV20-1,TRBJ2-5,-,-,TGCAGTGCTAGAGACGGACAGCAAGGGACCCAGTACTTC,CSARDGQQGTQYF
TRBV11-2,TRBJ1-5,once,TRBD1,TGTGCCAGCAGCCCTACAGGGGGCGTCGGCCAGCCCCAGCATTTT,CASSPTGGVGQPQHF
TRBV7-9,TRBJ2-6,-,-,TGTGCCAGAGGCTCTGGGGCCAACGTCCTGACTTTC,CARGSGANVLTF
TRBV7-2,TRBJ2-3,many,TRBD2,TGTGCCAGCACCGGGACTAGCGGGAGGATGGGCACAGATACGCAGTATTTT,CASTGTSGRMGTDTQYF
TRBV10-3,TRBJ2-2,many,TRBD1,TGTGCCATCAGCGCCGGGACAGGGACGGACACCGGGGAGCTGTTTTTT,CAISAGTGTDTGELFF
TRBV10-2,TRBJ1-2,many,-,TGCGCCAGCACCAACTCCGGGGGGAACTATGGCTACACCTTC,CASTNSGGNYGYTF
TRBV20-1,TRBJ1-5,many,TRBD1,TGCAGTGCTAGCCCCGCGACAGGGGTGCATCAGCCCCAGCATTTT,CSASPATGVHQPQHF
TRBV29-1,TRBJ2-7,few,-,TGCAGCGTGGCTACAGGGAACGAGCAGTACTTC,CSVATGNEQYF
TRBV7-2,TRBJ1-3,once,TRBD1,TGTGCCAGCAGACGAGGACAGGCGACCGGAAACACCATATATTTT,CASRRGQATGNTIYF
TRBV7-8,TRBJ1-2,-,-,TGTGCCAGCAGCAAAAACGCCTGGAGCCGAGGAATCTATGGCTACACCTTC,CASSKNAWSRGIYGYTF
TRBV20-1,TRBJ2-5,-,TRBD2,TGCAGTGCTGCGGGACTAGCGGGAGGTTTCCAAGAGACCCAGTACTTC,CSAAGLAGGFQETQYF
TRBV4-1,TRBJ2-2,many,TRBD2,TGCGCCAGCAGCCCCACCGGACTAGCGGGGAACACCGGGGAGCTGTTTTTT,CASSPTGLAGNTGELFF
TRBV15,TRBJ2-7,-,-,TGTGCCACCAGCAGCGAACGTACAGGGCTCCACGAGCAGTACTTC,CATSSERTGLHEQYF
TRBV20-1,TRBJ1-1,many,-,TGCAGTGCTAGAGCACGAAGGACTCTAGGTGAAGCTTTCTTT,CSARARRTLGEAFF
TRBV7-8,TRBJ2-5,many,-,TGTGCCAGCAGCTTAGGGGAGGAAGAGACCCAGTACTTC,CASSLGEEETQYF
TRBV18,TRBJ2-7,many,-,TGTGCCAGCTCACTCAGGGACCAAACCTACGAGCAGTACTTC,CASSLRDQTYEQYF
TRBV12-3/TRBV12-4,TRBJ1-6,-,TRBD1,TGTGCCAGCGGGACAGGGGAAAATTCACCCCTCCACTTT,CASGTGENSPLHF
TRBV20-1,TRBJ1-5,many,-,TGCAGTGCTAGTAGGGGGATCCGTCAGCCCCAGCATTTT,CSASRGIRQPQHF
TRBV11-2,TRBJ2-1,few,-,TGTGCCAGCAGCACTAATCGGAAGAACAATGAGCAGTTCTTC,CASSTNRKNNEQFF
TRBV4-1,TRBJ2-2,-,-,TGCGCCAGCAGCCAATACGGGAGTGAGGAGCTGTTTTTT,CASSQYGSEELFF
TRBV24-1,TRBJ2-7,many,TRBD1,TGTGCCACCAGCGGAACAGGGGGCTACGAGCAGTACTTC,CATSGTGGYEQYF
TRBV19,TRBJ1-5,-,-,TGTGCCAGTAGGGTGGACAGTTTCAATCAGCCCCAGCATTTT,CASRVDSFNQPQHF
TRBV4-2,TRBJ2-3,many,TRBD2,TGTGCCAGCAGCCTGGAATTCAGGCCTAGCGGGAGGTTAGATACGCAGTATTTT,CASSLEFRPSGRLDTQYF
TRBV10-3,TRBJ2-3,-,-,TGTGCCATCAGTGCGCAGGGGCGTGGCACAGATACGCAGTATTTT,CAISAQGRGTDTQYF
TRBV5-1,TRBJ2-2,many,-,TGCGCCAGCAGCTTCGGAAAGGTGACCGGGGAGCTGTTTTTT,CASSFGKVTGELFF
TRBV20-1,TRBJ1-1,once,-,TGCAGTGCTAGTAGCTTCGGGGGCACTGAAGCTTTCTTT,CSASSFGGTEAFF
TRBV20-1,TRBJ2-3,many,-,TGCAGTGCTGGCGGCCTTACTAGCACAGATACGCAGTATTTT,CSAGGLTSTDTQYF
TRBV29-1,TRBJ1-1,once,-,TGCAGCGCCCAATTGAACACTGAAGCTTTCTTT,CSAQLNTEAFF
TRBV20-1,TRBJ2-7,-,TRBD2,TGCAGTGCTGCGGGGGACGAGCAGTACTTC,CSAAGDEQYF
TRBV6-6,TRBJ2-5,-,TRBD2,TGTGCCAGCAACAGACTAGCGGGAGGGCCGGAAGAGACCCAGTACTTC,CASNRLAGGPEETQYF
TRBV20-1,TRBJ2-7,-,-,TGCAGTGCTAGGGGGGGCCGGTCCCACGAGCAGTACTTC,CSARGGRSHEQYF
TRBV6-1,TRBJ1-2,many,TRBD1,TGTGCCAGCAGTGTAGGGGACAGCGGATACACCTTC,CASSVGDSGYTF
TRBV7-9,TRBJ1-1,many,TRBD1,TGTGCCAGCAGCCCGCACAGGGGTGCCGAGGCTTTCTTT,CASSPHRGAEAFF
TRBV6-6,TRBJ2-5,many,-,TGTGCCAGCAGTTACGTCTCCACTTACCAAGAGACCCAGTACTTC,CASSYVSTYQETQYF
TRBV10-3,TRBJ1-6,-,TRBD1,TGTGCCATAAGGGACAGGGGCGATTCACCCCTCCACTTT,CAIRDRGDSPLHF
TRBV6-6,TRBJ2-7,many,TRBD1,TGTGCCAGCAGTTACTCACACTCCTCTATAACAGGGGTTAACCCCTACGAGCAGTACTTC,CASSYSHSSITGVNPYEQYF
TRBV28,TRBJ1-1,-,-,TGTGCCAGCAGCTCCTGGGGGGGTTCGAGGACTGAAGCTTTCTTT,CASSSWGGSRTEAFF
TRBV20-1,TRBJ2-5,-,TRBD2,TGCAGTGCTCCCGTGGGGGCTAGCGGGAAGAGGGAGACCCAGTACTTC,CSAPVGASGKRETQYF
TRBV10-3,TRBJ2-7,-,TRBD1,TGTGCCATCAGGGCCGGGACAGACCTAGACTCATACGAGCAGTACTTC,CAIRAGTDLDSYEQYF
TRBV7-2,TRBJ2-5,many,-,TGTGCCAGCAGCTCTCGTTCAGCGTACCAAGAGACCCAGTACTTC,CASSSRSAYQETQYF
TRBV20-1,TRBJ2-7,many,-,TGCAGTGCTAGAGACGGACCGGGACTGTTTTACGAGCAGTACTTC,CSARDGPGLFYEQYF